Following are 31 T cell receptor beta chains from one sample sequenced in a study of blood T cells in healthy people across ages. A second about 6 to 12 cycle PCR used barcoded and J-beta primers. TCRdb recomputed calls from the 5' RACE reads with MiXCR, one row per CDR3 protein. The sample yields roughly 730,000 distinct CDR3 sequences, around 50% seen once. The sequenced sample consisted of blood. The receptors shown here come from a man aged 35 to 55 in good health.

The rearrangement links TRBV29-1 to TRBJ1-2; 8 bases fit TRBD1. After removal of 2 bases from V and 4 bases from J, the junction contained 6 bases not matched to a gene. CDR1 SQVTM and CDR2 ANQGSEA come from the germline V gene. This CDR3 has 14 amino acids. The CDR3 protein is CSVETAGGSYGYTF. As DNA, the CDR3 is TGCAGCGTTGAAACGGCAGGGGGCAGCTATGGCTACACCTTC.

This clonotype came up once. The chain has TRBV7-3 and TRBJ1-5; the match to TRBD1 covers 7 bases. With 5 bases clipped from V and 1 base from J, the junction kept 14 bases outside the gene matches. From germline, CDR1 is SGHTA and CDR2 FQGTGA. This CDR3 has 18 amino acids. The chain's CDR3 is CASSRTPQGPGSNQPQHF. The CDR3 DNA reads as TGTGCCAGCAGCCGCACCCCACAGGGGCCCGGGAGCAATCAGCCCCAGCATTTT.

V gene TRBV24-1 combines with J gene TRBJ2-5; tentatively, D is TRBD1 (6 bases). The CDR3 sequence is 16 residues long. Germline lookup yields CDR1 KGHDR and CDR2 SFDVKD. Trimming took off 4 bases at V and 11 bases at J, with 25 bases between the two ends. The CDR3 DNA sequence: TGTGCCACCAGTGACCCCAACAGGGTAGGGAACAATGAGCAGTACTTC. Amino acid sequence: CATSDPNRVGNNEQYF.

This chain links TRBV6-2 or TRBV6-3 with TRBJ2-1, with TRBD2 identical over 12 bases. The trim removed 2 bases at V and 7 bases at J, leaving 12 bases unmatched. The CDR3 is 18 amino acids. Germline V gene sequence: CDR1 MNHEY, CDR2 SVGEGT. CDR3 in DNA: TGTGCCAGCAGTTACCCTAGCGGGAGGGCCGGTTCCAGGAATGAGCAGTTCTTC. This translates into CASSYPSGRAGSRNEQFF.

The chain employs TRBV6-1 and TRBJ1-5; TRBD1 matches at 8 bases. V was clipped by 4 bases and J by 0 bases; unmatched bases: 11. Per germline, CDR1 MNHNS and CDR2 SASEGT. This CDR3 has 18 amino acids. The CDR3 DNA follows: TGTGCCAGCAGTGGGCCGGACAGGGTCGGAAATAGCAATCAGCCCCAGCATTTT. Residues: CASSGPDRVGNSNQPQHF.

The chain employs TRBV20-1 and TRBJ1-3; D unclear. CDR3 length equals 15 residues. Germline V gene sequence: CDR1 DFQATT, CDR2 SNEGSKA (reference sequence). The V gene lost 6 bases and the J gene lost 4 bases, with 19 bases spanning the gap. The CDR3 DNA is TGCAGTGCAACCGGTCCAAAAGGGCTCGGAAACACCATATATTTT. As protein: CSATGPKGLGNTIYF.

The rearrangement joins TRBV20-1 to TRBJ2-1, with no clear D. Germline V gene data show CDR1 as DFQATT and CDR2 as SNEGSKA (reference sequence). V lost 3 bases and J 4 bases, leaving 1 base between the germline ends. The CDR3 is 10 residues long. CDR3 region: CSASYNEQFF. CDR3 bases: TGCAGTGCTAGTTACAATGAGCAGTTCTTC.

This clonotype has a handful of counts. This chain links TRBV20-1 with TRBJ2-4; TRBD2 matches 9 bases. The end of the DNA fits TRBJ2-7 better, so the J call may be wrong. The CDR3 runs to 15 residues. The germline V gene encodes CDR1 DFQATT and CDR2 SNEGSKA (reference sequence). In DNA, the CDR3 is TGCAGTGCTAGAGATTCCCTAGCGGGATATTACGAGCAGTACTTC. It codes for CSARDSLAGYYEQYF.

This rearrangement joins TRBV4-3 to TRBJ2-6; a weak D match, TRBD1 (5 bases). In germline, CDR1 is LGHNA, CDR2 YSLEER. There are 17 residues in the CDR3. Trimming cost V 2 bases and J 1 base, with 12 bases left between them. CDR3 in DNA: TGCGCCAGCAGCCAACTACCACCAGGGTCTGGGGCCAACGTCCTGACTTTC. Its protein product is CASSQLPPGSGANVLTF.

This clonotype came up a few times. The V and J genes are TRBV12-3 or TRBV12-4 and TRBJ2-4; D may be TRBD2 (5 bases). The J call may not be correct, given that the DNA end is closer to TRBJ2-7. This CDR3 contains 14 residues. This CDR3 is CASSAGRPYNEQYF. CDR3 bases: TGTGCCAGCAGTGCGGGCCGCCCGTATAACGAGCAGTACTTC.

In this sample, this clonotype turned up a few times. The rearrangement joins TRBV7-2 to TRBJ1-6; TRBD1 matches 10 bases. The trim removed 5 bases at V and 10 bases at J, leaving 8 bases unmatched. CDR1 and CDR2 (germline): SGHTA, FQGNSA. CDR3 length equals 15 residues. The DNA of the CDR3 is TGTGCCAGCAGCCTTACTGGGACAGGGGTCTCACCCCTCCACTTT. Translating it yields CASSLTGTGVSPLHF.

CDR3 region: CASSADRGGETQYF. Written as DNA, the CDR3 is TGTGCCAGCAGTGCGGACAGGGGAGGAGAGACCCAGTACTTC. The genes are TRBV12-3 or TRBV12-4 and TRBJ2-5; 9 bases match TRBD1. The trim removed 5 bases at V and 4 bases at J, leaving 5 bases unmatched. The CDR3 is 14 amino acids.

The chain has TRBV6-2 or TRBV6-3 and TRBJ2-5; 7 nucleotides line up with TRBD2. Trimming cost V 4 bases and J 1 base; bases outside gene matches: 12. This CDR3 has 17 residues. Germline V CDR1 and CDR2: MNHEY, SVGEGT. The CDR3 here is CASSSPVEGGFQETQYF. CDR3 DNA sequence: TGTGCCAGCAGTTCCCCTGTGGAGGGAGGGTTCCAAGAGACCCAGTACTTC.

This clonotype showed up just a few times. This chain links TRBV3-1 with TRBJ1-2, with D unresolved. CDR3 length: 12 amino acids. Trimming stripped 2 bases from V and 7 bases from J, with 8 bases between. CDR1 and CDR2 (germline): LGHDT, YNNKEL (reference sequence). This CDR3 reads CASSQTGSGYTF. In DNA, the CDR3 is TGTGCCAGCAGCCAAACGGGCTCTGGCTACACCTTC. Complete variable domain (other parts from reference TRBV3-1 and TRBJ1-2): DTAVSQTPKYLVTQMGNDKSIKCEQNLGHDTMYWYKQDSKKFLKIMFSYNNKELIINETVPNRFSPKSPDKAHLNLHINSLELGDSAVYFCASSQTGSGYTFGSGTRLTVV.

This sequence joins TRBV7-2 and TRBJ2-3; no definite D call. From germline, CDR1 is SGHTA and CDR2 FQGNSA. This CDR3 has 14 amino acids. V lost 2 bases to trimming and J lost 6 bases, with 12 bases between them. The CDR3 nucleotides are TGTGCCAGCAGCTTACGTTTTAGTCTCGATACGCAGTATTTT. Amino acids: CASSLRFSLDTQYF.

This clonotype has only one observation. The V and J genes are TRBV28 and TRBJ2-3; D call uncertain. The germline gives CDR1 MDHEN, CDR2 SYDVKM. CDR3 size: 16 residues. Trimming stripped 6 bases from V and 2 bases from J, with 18 bases between. The CDR3 DNA is TGTGCCAGCAGCCGTCCTAAAACTAAAAACACAGATACGCAGTATTTT. Translating it yields CASSRPKTKNTDTQYF.

This clonotype has ten or more counts. The chain joins TRBV29-1 to TRBJ2-7; D not certain. The CDR3 covers 11 residues. Germline CDR1 is SQVTM and CDR2 is ANQGSEA. Between the trimmed V and J ends, which lost 4 bases and 5 bases, there was a span of 9 bases. The DNA for the CDR3 is TGCAGCGTTGGCCCCCGGGACGAGCAGTACTTC. Amino acids: CSVGPRDEQYF.

This rearrangement joins TRBV12-3 or TRBV12-4 to TRBJ2-1; possible D gene TRBD1, 7 bases. TRBJ2-7 matches the DNA end more closely, so the J call is doubtful. This CDR3 has 16 residues. The CDR3 spells CASSPLPGGIYNEQYF. Here the CDR3 DNA reads TGTGCCAGCAGCCCCCTCCCAGGGGGGATCTACAATGAGCAGTACTTC.

J is TRBJ2-3 and V is TRBV3-1; tentative D call: TRBD2 (6 bases). This CDR3 is 15 amino acids long. Germline-derived CDR1 and CDR2 are LGHDT and YNNKEL (reference sequence). Trimming shortened V by 5 bases and J by 2 bases, and 14 bases separated the two germline ends. CDR3 protein: CASSGLGGSTDTQYF. Here the CDR3 DNA reads TGTGCCAGCAGCGGTCTTGGGGGGTCCACAGATACGCAGTATTTT.

This rearrangement joins TRBV28 to TRBJ2-5; 7 bases map to TRBD1. TRBJ2-7 matches the DNA end more closely, so the J call is doubtful. Per germline, CDR1 MDHEN and CDR2 SYDVKM. The CDR3 length is 15 residues. DNA for the CDR3: TGTGCCAGCAGTTCTCTCTACGGAACAGGGGTCGAGCAGTACTTC. Amino acid sequence: CASSSLYGTGVEQYF.

The chain's CDR3 is CASSGSRDRGRGANVLTF. The DNA for the CDR3 is TGCGCCAGCAGTGGCAGTCGGGACAGGGGGCGGGGGGCCAACGTCCTGACTTTC. The chain joins TRBV10-2 to TRBJ2-6; 12 bases align to TRBD1. CDR1 and CDR2 (germline): WSHSY, SAAADI. This CDR3 is 18 amino acids long. V was pared by 4 bases and J by 4 bases, with 8 bases of the junction left unmatched.

This clonotype was observed many times. This sequence joins TRBV10-3 and TRBJ1-4; perhaps TRBD1 as D (5 bases). V lost 2 bases and J 0 bases, leaving 13 bases between the germline ends. This CDR3 has 17 residues. Germline-derived CDR1 and CDR2 are ENHRY and SYGVKD. For the CDR3, the DNA is TGTGCCATCAGTGAGCCCACAGGTGGGGCAACTAATGAAAAACTGTTTTTT. This translates into CAISEPTGGATNEKLFF.

The rearrangement uses TRBV27 and TRBJ2-5, with 8 positions matching TRBD2. Gene TRBJ2-7 matches the end of the DNA better, so the J call may be wrong. CDR3 length equals 17 residues. Germline CDR1 and CDR2: MNHEY and SMNVEV (reference sequence). CDR3 protein: CASASERGRPHSYEQYF. The CDR3 DNA reads TGTGCCAGCGCCTCCGAGCGGGGGCGACCCCACTCCTACGAGCAGTACTTC.

The rearrangement joins TRBV12-3 or TRBV12-4 to TRBJ2-3; D possibly corresponds to TRBD2 (5 bases). The CDR3 sequence is 15 residues long. Deletions cut 3 bases from V and 4 bases from J, with 14 bases between. In DNA form, the CDR3 reads TGTGCCAGCAGTTTGAGCAGGAGGAGAGCAGATACGCAGTATTTT. Protein sequence: CASSLSRRRADTQYF.

The chain joins TRBV7-2 to TRBJ2-7, with D perhaps TRBD1 (5 bases). Trimming left V 5 bases short and J 6 bases short, with 11 bases between. This CDR3 spans 12 amino acids. Germline V gene data show CDR1 as SGHTA and CDR2 as FQGNSA. In DNA, the CDR3 is TGTGCCAGCAGCCCACAGGACGGCGAGCAGTACTTC. As protein: CASSPQDGEQYF.

The rearrangement uses TRBV5-1 and TRBJ2-5; a possible D gene is TRBD2 (6 bases). CDR1 and CDR2 (germline): SGHRS, YFSETQ. This CDR3 is built from 14 residues. The V and J ends lost 5 bases and 3 bases respectively, with 14 bases between them. CDR3 in amino acids: CASRSSSDKETQYF. The CDR3 nucleotides are TGCGCCAGCAGGTCTTCTAGCGACAAAGAGACCCAGTACTTC.

The chain combines TRBV5-1 with TRBJ2-3, with D possibly matching TRBD1 (6 bases). Trimming stripped 3 bases from V and 3 bases from J, with 14 bases between. Per the germline V gene, CDR1 is SGHRS and CDR2 is YFSETQ. The CDR3 is 15 amino acids. CDR3 nucleotide sequence: TGCGCCAGCAGCTCCAGGGGTCACGGAACAGATACGCAGTATTTT. Encoded protein: CASSSRGHGTDTQYF.

This clonotype was observed many times. This sequence joins TRBV9 and TRBJ1-1, with D possibly being TRBD1 (5 bases). V was shortened by 6 bases and J by 1 base, with 10 bases between the two germline ends. CDR3 length: 13 amino acids. The germline V gene has CDR1 SGDLS and CDR2 YYNGEE. CDR3 nucleotide sequence: TGTGCCAGCACGACGGGGCGGAACACTGAAGCTTTCTTT. As protein: CASTTGRNTEAFF.

The rearrangement joins TRBV20-1 to TRBJ2-1; TRBD2 aligns across 11 bases. Germline values: CDR1 DFQATT, CDR2 SNEGSKA (reference sequence). There are 14 residues in the CDR3. After removal of 6 bases from V and 4 bases from J, the junction contained 5 bases not matched to a gene. CDR3 coding DNA: TGCAGTGCAAATAGCGGGGGGGTGTACAATGAGCAGTTCTTC. Residues: CSANSGGVYNEQFF.

This clonotype was counted a few times. The gene calls are TRBV20-1 and TRBJ1-4; D unclear. Trimming stripped 6 bases from V and 0 bases from J, with 8 bases between. This CDR3 region has 13 residues. Germline V lookup: CDR1 DFQATT, CDR2 SNEGSKA (reference sequence). DNA for the CDR3: TGCAGTGCCCACAGAACAACTAATGAAAAACTGTTTTTT. Its translation is CSAHRTTNEKLFF.

This sequence joins TRBV7-9 and TRBJ1-2, with TRBD1 matching over 7 bases. The germline V gene has CDR1 SEHNR and CDR2 FQNEAQ (reference sequence). The CDR3 sequence is 15 residues long. J was trimmed by 0 bases and V by 8 bases; bases with no gene match: 9. The DNA for the CDR3 is TGTGCCAGCGGACTTTGGACAGGTTCTAACTATGGCTACACCTTC. Its protein is CASGLWTGSNYGYTF. Full variable domain (outside the CDR3, taken from reference TRBV7-9 and TRBJ1-2): DTGVSQNPRHKITKRGQNVTFRCDPISEHNRLYWYRQTLGQGPEFLTYFQNEAQLEKSRLLSDRFSAERPKGSFSTLEIQRTEQGDSAMYLCASGLWTGSNYGYTFGSGTRLTVV.